The TCR beta chain described here comes from a study of long-term antiretroviral therapy in people with HIV. For the study at large: When the earliest samples were collected, ART was typically delayed until CD4 counts fell.

Researchers report immunoSEQ v3.0 was run at survey level. Libraries were prepared by immunoSEQ multiplex PCR; TCRdb keeps only in-frame clonotypes and omits some of them. The sample has roughly 34,000 clones, around 79% seen once. Broader study findings: It was observed that HIV repertoires exhibited narrower CDR3 length ranges than controls.

As for this clone: Its target is not known.

This TCR derives from a man younger than 30 with HIV. The sequencing used unsorted PBMCs, collected 1.9 years after starting antiretroviral therapy.

The CDR3 loop is CARSLRGQGRYGYTF. CDR3 coding DNA: TGTGCCAGAAGCTTGAGGGGACAGGGGAGATATGGCTACACCTTC. The chain recombines TRBV5-3 with TRBJ1-2; 10 positions match TRBD1. TRBV5-3 is annotated as an ORF whose role is uncertain. The CDR3 contains 15 residues. J lost 5 bases, V lost 1 base, and 5 bases had no gene match.